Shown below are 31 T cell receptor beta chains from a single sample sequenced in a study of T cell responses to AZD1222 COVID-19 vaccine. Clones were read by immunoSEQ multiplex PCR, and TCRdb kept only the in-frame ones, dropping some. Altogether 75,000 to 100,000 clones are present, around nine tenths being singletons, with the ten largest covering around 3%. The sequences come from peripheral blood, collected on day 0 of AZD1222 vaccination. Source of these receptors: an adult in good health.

The CDR3 region has the DNA TGTGCCAGCAGTAAGAGACAGGGGAAAGCTTTCTTT. Protein sequence: CASSKRQGKAFF. The chain is built from TRBV28 and TRBJ1-1, with TRBD1 matching over 8 bases. V gave up 5 bases and J gave up 9 bases; unmatched junction bases: 5. Germline V gene sequence: CDR1 MDHEN, CDR2 SYDVKM. This CDR3 spans 12 amino acids.

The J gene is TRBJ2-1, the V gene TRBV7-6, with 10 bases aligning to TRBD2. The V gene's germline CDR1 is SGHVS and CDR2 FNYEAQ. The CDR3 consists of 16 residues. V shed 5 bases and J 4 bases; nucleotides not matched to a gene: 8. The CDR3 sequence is CASSPRISGRYNEQFF. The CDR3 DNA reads TGTGCCAGCAGCCCCCGGATTAGCGGGAGGTACAATGAGCAGTTCTTC. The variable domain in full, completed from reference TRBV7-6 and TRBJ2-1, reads GAGVSQSPRYKVTKRGQDVALRCDPISGHVSLYWYRQALGQGPEFLTYFNYEAQQDKSGLPNDRFSAERPEGSISTLTIQRTEQRDSAMYRCASSPRISGRYNEQFFGPGTRLTVL.

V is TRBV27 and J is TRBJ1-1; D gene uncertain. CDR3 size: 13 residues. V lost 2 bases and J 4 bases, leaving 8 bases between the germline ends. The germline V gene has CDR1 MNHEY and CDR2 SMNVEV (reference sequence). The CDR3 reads CASSLSRTTEAFF. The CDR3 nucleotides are TGTGCCAGCAGTTTAAGCAGGACCACTGAAGCTTTCTTT.

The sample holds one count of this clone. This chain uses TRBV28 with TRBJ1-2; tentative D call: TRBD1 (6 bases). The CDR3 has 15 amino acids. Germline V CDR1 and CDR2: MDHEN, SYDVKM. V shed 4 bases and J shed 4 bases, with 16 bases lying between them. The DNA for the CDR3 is TGTGCCAGCAGTTCACAGGGTAGTGACGGCTATGGCTACACCTTC. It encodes CASSSQGSDGYGYTF.

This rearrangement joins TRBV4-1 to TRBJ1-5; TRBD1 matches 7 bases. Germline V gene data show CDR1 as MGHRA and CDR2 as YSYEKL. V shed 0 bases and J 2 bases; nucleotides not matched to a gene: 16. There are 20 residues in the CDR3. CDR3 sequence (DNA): TGCGCCAGCAGCCAAGATTCCCCCTTTGAGGGGGCGAGTGGCAATCAGCCCCAGCATTTT. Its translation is CASSQDSPFEGASGNQPQHF.

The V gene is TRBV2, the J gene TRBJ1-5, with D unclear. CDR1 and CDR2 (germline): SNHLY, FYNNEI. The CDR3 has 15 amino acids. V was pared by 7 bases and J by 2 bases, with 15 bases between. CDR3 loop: CASTSIGSGNQPQHF. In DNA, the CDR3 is TGTGCCAGCACCTCGATCGGGTCGGGCAATCAGCCCCAGCATTTT.

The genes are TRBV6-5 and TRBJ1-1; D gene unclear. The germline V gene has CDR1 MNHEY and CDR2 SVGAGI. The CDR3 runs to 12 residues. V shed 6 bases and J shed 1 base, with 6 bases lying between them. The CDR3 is CASRRQNTEAFF. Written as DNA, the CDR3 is TGTGCCAGCAGGCGACAGAACACTGAAGCTTTCTTT.

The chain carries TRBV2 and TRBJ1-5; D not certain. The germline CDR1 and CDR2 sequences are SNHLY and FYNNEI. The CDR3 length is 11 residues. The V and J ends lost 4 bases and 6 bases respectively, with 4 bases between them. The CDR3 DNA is TGTGCCAGCAGTGGTGGTCAGCCCCAGCATTTT. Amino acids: CASSGGQPQHF.

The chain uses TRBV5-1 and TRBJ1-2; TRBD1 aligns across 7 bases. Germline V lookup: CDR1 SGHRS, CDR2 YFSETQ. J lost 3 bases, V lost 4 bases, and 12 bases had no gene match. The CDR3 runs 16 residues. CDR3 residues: CASSDAGTAMDYGYTF. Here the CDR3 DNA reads TGCGCCAGCAGCGACGCCGGGACAGCAATGGACTATGGCTACACCTTC.

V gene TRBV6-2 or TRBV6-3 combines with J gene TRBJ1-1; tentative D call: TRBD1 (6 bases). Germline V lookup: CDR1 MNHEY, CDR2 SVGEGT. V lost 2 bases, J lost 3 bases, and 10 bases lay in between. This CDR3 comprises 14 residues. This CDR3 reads CASSYVRGDTEAFF. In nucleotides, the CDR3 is TGTGCCAGCAGTTACGTCAGGGGCGACACTGAAGCTTTCTTT.

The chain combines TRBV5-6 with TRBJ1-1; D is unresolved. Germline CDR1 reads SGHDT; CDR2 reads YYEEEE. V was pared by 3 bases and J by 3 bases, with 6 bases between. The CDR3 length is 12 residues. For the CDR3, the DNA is TGTGCCAGCAGCTCCCAGGACACTGAAGCTTTCTTT. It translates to CASSSQDTEAFF.

The CDR3 sequence is CASSQDSLAKNIQYF. CDR3 in DNA: TGTGCCAGCAGCCAAGATTCACTAGCCAAAAACATTCAGTACTTC. The gene calls are TRBV3-1 (or the pseudogene TRBV3-2) and TRBJ2-4; D gene uncertain. This CDR3 region has 15 residues. V lost 0 bases to trimming and J lost 0 bases, with 6 bases between them. Germline V gene data show CDR1 as LGHDT and CDR2 as YNNKEL (reference sequence).

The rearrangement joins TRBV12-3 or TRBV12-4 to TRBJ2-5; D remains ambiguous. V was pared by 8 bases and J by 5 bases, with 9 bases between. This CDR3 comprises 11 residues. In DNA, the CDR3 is TGTGCCAGCTCCTTACGTGAGACCCAGTACTTC. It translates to CASSLRETQYF.

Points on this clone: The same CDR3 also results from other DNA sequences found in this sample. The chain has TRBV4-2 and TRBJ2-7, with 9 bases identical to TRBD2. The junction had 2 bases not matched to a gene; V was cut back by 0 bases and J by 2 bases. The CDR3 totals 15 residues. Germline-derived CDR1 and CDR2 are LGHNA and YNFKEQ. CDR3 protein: CASSQDLAGAYEQYF. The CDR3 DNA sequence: TGTGCCAGCAGCCAAGATTTAGCGGGAGCCTACGAGCAGTACTTC.

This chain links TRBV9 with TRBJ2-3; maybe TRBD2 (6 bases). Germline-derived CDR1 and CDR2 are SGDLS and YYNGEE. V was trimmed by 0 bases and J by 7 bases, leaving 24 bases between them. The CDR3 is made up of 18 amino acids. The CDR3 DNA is TGTGCCAGCAGCGTAGCTCCTCCTACTAGCTCGAACCCCTATACGCAGTATTTT. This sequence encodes CASSVAPPTSSNPYTQYF.

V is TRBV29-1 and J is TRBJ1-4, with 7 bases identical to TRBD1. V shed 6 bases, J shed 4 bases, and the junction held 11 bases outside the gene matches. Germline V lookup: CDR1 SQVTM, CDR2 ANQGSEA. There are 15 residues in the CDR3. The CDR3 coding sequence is TGCAGCGTGAAAGGGGGCAGGGACCTTAATGAAAAACTGTTTTTT. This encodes CSVKGGRDLNEKLFF.

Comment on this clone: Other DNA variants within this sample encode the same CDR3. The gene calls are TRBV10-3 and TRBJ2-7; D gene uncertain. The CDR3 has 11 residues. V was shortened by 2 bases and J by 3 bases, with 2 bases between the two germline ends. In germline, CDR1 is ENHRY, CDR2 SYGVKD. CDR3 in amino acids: CAISEGYEQYF. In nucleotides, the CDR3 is TGTGCCATCAGTGAGGGCTACGAGCAGTACTTC.

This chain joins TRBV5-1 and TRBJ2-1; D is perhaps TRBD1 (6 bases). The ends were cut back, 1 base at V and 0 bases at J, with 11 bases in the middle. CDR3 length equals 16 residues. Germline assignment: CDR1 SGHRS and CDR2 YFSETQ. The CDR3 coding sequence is TGCGCCAGCAGCTTGAGCAGGGGAAGCTCCTACAATGAGCAGTTCTTC. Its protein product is CASSLSRGSSYNEQFF.

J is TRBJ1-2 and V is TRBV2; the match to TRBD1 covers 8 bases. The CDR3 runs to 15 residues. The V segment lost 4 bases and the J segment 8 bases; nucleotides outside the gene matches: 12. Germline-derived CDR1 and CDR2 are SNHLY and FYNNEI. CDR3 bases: TGTGCCAGCAGTGGTCCTGCAGGGGGCGATAGCGGCTACACCTTC. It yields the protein CASSGPAGGDSGYTF. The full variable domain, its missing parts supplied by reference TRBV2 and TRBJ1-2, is EPEVTQTPSHQVTQMGQEVILRCVPISNHLYFYWYRQILGQKVEFLVSFYNNEISEKSEIFDDQFSVERPDGSNFTLKIRSTKLEDSAMYFCASSGPAGGDSGYTFGSGTRLTVV.

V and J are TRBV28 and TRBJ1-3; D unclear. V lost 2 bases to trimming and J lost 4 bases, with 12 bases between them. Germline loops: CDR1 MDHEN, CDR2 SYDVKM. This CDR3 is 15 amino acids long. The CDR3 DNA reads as TGTGCCAGCAGTTTAAGCGGAATAGGGGGAAACACCATATATTTT. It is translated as CASSLSGIGGNTIYF.

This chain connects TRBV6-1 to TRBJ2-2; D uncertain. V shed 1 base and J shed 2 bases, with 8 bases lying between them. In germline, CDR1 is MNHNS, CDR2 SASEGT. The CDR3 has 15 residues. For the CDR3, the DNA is TGTGCCAGCAGTGAAGGGAGTTTTAACACCGGGGAGCTGTTTTTT. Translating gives CASSEGSFNTGELFF.

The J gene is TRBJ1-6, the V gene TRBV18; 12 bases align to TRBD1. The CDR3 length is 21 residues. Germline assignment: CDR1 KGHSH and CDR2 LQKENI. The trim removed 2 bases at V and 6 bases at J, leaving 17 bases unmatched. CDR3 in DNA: TGTGCCAGCTCACCAATAGGTCTCGGCGGGACAGGGGGCATAATTAATTCACCCCTCCACTTT. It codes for CASSPIGLGGTGGIINSPLHF. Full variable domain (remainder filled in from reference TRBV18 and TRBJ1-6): NAGVMQNPRHLVRRRGQEARLRCSPMKGHSHVYWYRQLPEEGLKFMVYLQKENIIDESGMPKERFSAEFPKEGPSILRIQQVVRGDSAAYFCASSPIGLGGTGGIINSPLHFGNGTRLTVT.

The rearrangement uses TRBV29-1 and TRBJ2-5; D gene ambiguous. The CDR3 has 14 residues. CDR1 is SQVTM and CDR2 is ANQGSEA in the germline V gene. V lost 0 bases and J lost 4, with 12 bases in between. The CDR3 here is CSVEDGSFGETQYF. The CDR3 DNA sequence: TGCAGCGTTGAAGACGGCAGCTTCGGAGAGACCCAGTACTTC.

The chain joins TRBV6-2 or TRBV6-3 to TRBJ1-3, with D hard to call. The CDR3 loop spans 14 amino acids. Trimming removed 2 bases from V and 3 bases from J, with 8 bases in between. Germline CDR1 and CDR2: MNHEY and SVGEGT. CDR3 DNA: TGTGCCAGCAGTTACGCCGGAATTGGAAACACCATATATTTT. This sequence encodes CASSYAGIGNTIYF.

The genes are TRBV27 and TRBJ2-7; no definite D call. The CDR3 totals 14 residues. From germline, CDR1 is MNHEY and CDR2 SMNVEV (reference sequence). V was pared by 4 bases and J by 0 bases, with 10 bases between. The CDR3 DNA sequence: TGTGCCAGCAGTTACAATAGGGTCTCCTACGAGCAGTACTTC. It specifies CASSYNRVSYEQYF.

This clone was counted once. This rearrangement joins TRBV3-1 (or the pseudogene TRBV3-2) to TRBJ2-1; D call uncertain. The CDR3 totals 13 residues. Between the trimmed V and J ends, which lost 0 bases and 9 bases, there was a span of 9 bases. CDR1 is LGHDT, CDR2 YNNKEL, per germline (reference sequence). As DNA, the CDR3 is TGTGCCAGCAGCCAAGATCTACGAAGTGAGCAGTTCTTC. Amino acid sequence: CASSQDLRSEQFF.

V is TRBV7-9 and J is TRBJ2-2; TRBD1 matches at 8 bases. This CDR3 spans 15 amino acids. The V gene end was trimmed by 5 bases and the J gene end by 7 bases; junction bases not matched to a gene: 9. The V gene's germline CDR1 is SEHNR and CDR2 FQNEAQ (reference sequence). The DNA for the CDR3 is TGTGCCAGCAGCGCCCGGACAGGGAGGAACGGGGAGCTGTTTTTT. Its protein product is CASSARTGRNGELFF.

The CDR3 nucleotides read TGTGCCAGCAATGGACAGGCCGATGAGCAGTTCTTC. Its translation: CASNGQADEQFF. The chain links TRBV2 to TRBJ2-1; 7 bases agree with TRBD1. CDR3 size: 12 residues. The V gene's germline CDR1 is SNHLY and CDR2 FYNNEI. With 7 bases clipped from V and 8 bases from J, the junction kept 5 bases outside the gene matches.

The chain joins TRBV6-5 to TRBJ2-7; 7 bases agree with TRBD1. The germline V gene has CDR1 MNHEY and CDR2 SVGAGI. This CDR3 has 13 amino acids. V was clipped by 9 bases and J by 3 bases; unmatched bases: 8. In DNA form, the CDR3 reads TGTGCCAGTTTTGACAGGGCCCACTACGAGCAGTACTTC. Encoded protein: CASFDRAHYEQYF.

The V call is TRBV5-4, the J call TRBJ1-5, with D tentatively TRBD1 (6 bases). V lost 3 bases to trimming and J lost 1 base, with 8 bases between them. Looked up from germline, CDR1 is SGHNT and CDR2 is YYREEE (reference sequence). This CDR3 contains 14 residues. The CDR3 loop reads CASSYQGSNQPQHF. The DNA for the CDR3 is TGTGCCAGCAGCTACCAGGGGAGCAATCAGCCCCAGCATTTT.

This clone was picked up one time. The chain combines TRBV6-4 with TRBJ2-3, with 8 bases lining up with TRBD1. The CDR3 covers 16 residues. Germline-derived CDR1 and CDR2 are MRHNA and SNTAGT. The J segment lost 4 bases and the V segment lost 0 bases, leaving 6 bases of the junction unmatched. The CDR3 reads CASSDSNRGVSDTQYF. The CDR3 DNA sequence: TGTGCCAGCAGTGACTCAAACAGGGGGGTTTCAGATACGCAGTATTTT.